Described below is a single T cell receptor (beta chain) sequence and its context. Its antigen is undetermined. The data derive from a study of T cells in Graves' hyperthyroidism and ophthalmopathy. Overall study findings and caveats: Within blood appeared most thyroid clonotypes that had expanded above 0.001. For ophthalmopathy, model prediction preceded onset by a median roughly 5.9 months.

Trimming removed 5 bases at V and 5 bases at J, with 21 bases between. The germline gives CDR1 SGHTA, CDR2 FQGNSA. The CDR3 has 16 amino acids. Using RNA transcripts as the source, TCR beta CDR3 regions were amplified. HTBI primers were the set used in a first-round RT-PCR of the TCR CDR3. Using its own MiXCR run on the multiplex PCR reads, TCRdb lists one record per CDR3 protein. The table includes about 500,000 distinct CDR3 sequences, about 16% detected once. An approximately 9.8 ml volume of fresh peripheral blood provided the PBMCs. The rearrangement links TRBV7-2 to TRBJ1-1, with D possibly matching TRBD1 (6 bases). Sample: blood. The origin of this receptor is a woman aged 25 to 39 with Graves' ophthalmopathy. The CDR3 loop is CASSPLFAGAETEAFF. CDR3 nucleotides: TGTGCCAGCAGCCCCCTTTTCGCAGGGGCGGAAACTGAAGCTTTCTTT.